Listed here are 2 T cell receptor beta chains from one sample, sequenced in a study of cytomegalovirus exposure and HLA in healthy donors. The PCR employed 60 Vbeta primers together with 13 Jbeta primers. Assay used: immunoSEQ multiplex PCR; TCRdb lists only in-frame clones, some missing. The sample yields 55,000 to 75,000 clones, 70% to 80% seen once. The source material was PBMCs. All receptors derive from a girl under 18 in good health and CMV-seropositive.

The chain recombines TRBV6-1 with TRBJ1-2; TRBD1 aligns across 11 bases. The germline gives CDR1 MNHNS, CDR2 SASEGT. Unmatched junction bases numbered 0, after V lost 6 bases and J lost 0 bases. The CDR3 length is 14 residues. CDR3 coding DNA: TGTGCCAGCAGGGACAGGGGGCCTAACTATGGCTACACCTTC. Residues: CASRDRGPNYGYTF.

The chain employs TRBV28 and TRBJ1-6; a possible D gene is TRBD1 (6 bases). CDR1 MDHEN and CDR2 SYDVKM come from the germline V gene. This CDR3 is built from 14 residues. V was cut by 6 bases and J by 7 bases, with 13 bases left in between. CDR3 region: CASSPQGWNSPLHF. The CDR3 DNA reads TGTGCCAGCAGCCCACAGGGATGGAATTCACCCCTCCACTTT.